The next 25 T cell receptor beta chains were all read from a single sample in a study of blood T cell repertoires in COVID-19. TCRdb keeps only in-frame clones here, not all; method: immunoSEQ multiplex PCR. The top ten hold 0.65% to 1% of the sample, which has around 460,000 clones, roughly 90% seen once. Input material: peripheral blood. The receptors originated from a man younger than 30 with COVID-19, enrolled during active disease.

This chain links TRBV2 with TRBJ2-5, with 8 positions matching TRBD1. Germline V gives CDR1 SNHLY, CDR2 FYNNEI. The CDR3 is 13 amino acids. V lost 6 bases, J lost 7 bases, and 7 bases stayed unmatched. DNA for the CDR3: TGTGCCAGCAGGGACGGACAGGGCGGGACCCAGTACTTC. Protein sequence: CASRDGQGGTQYF.

This chain uses TRBV6-5 with TRBJ2-7; a possible D gene is TRBD1 (6 bases). Between the trimmed V and J ends, which lost 6 bases and 1 base, there was a span of 13 bases. The CDR3 contains 14 residues. Germline CDR1 and CDR2: MNHEY and SVGAGI. This CDR3 reads CASRRQEQSYEQYF. DNA for the CDR3: TGTGCCAGCAGGCGACAGGAGCAATCCTACGAGCAGTACTTC.

This chain links TRBV19 with TRBJ2-2, with TRBD2 identical over 7 bases. V was clipped by 6 bases and J by 3 bases; unmatched bases: 4. CDR3 size: 14 residues. Looked up from germline, CDR1 is LNHDA and CDR2 is SQIVND (reference sequence). The CDR3 loop is CASRRELDTGELFF. As DNA, the CDR3 is TGTGCCAGTAGGCGGGAGTTAGACACCGGGGAGCTGTTTTTT. Full variable domain (remainder filled in from reference TRBV19 and TRBJ2-2): DGGITQSPKYLFRKEGQNVTLSCEQNLNHDAMYWYRQDPGQGLRLIYYSQIVNDFQKGDIAEGYSVSREKKESFPLTVTSAQKNPTAFYLCASRRELDTGELFFGEGSRLTVL.

The chain has TRBV18 and TRBJ2-1, with a possible D match to TRBD2 (6 bases). From germline, CDR1 is KGHSH and CDR2 LQKENI. CDR3 size: 14 residues. V dropped 0 bases and J dropped 5 bases, with 8 bases sitting between them. The CDR3 region has the DNA TGTGCCAGCTCACCACCCGGGAGAAACAATGAGCAGTTCTTC. It encodes CASSPPGRNNEQFF.

The chain links TRBV5-1 to TRBJ2-1; TRBD2 aligns across 9 bases. This CDR3 region has 15 residues. With V trimmed by 3 bases and J by 12 bases, 13 bases remained unmatched. CDR1 SGHRS and CDR2 YFSETQ come from the germline V gene. The CDR3 loop is CASSSGTSLSSLQFF. The CDR3 nucleotides read TGCGCCAGCAGCTCCGGGACTAGCCTCTCATCACTGCAGTTCTTC. The full variable domain, with the rest looked up from reference TRBV5-1 and TRBJ2-1, is KAGVTQTPRYLIKTRGQQVTLSCSPISGHRSVSWYQQTPGQGLQFLFEYFSETQRNKGNFPGRFSGRQFSNSRSEMNVSTLELGDSALYLCASSSGTSLSSLQFFGPGTRLTVL.

J is TRBJ2-5 and V is TRBV3-1 (or the pseudogene TRBV3-2); 8 bases match TRBD2. J gave up 0 bases and V 3 bases, and 9 bases lay outside the gene matches. CDR3 length: 17 amino acids. Germline V gives CDR1 LGHDT, CDR2 YNNKEL (reference sequence). CDR3 protein: CASSQIWAGGHQETQYF. The CDR3 DNA reads as TGTGCCAGCAGCCAGATTTGGGCGGGAGGCCACCAAGAGACCCAGTACTTC.

The rearrangement links TRBV3-1 (or the pseudogene TRBV3-2) to TRBJ1-1, with a tentative D call TRBD1 (6 bases). Germline V gene sequence: CDR1 LGHDT, CDR2 YNNKEL (reference sequence). Trimming cost V 0 bases and J 1 base, with 15 bases left between them. This CDR3 contains 17 residues. The CDR3 sequence is CASSQDGQGFWNTEAFF. The CDR3 DNA reads as TGTGCCAGCAGCCAAGATGGGCAGGGGTTCTGGAACACTGAAGCTTTCTTT.

The V gene is TRBV5-1, the J gene TRBJ1-1; 8 bases match TRBD1. The CDR3 extends over 13 amino acids. Germline lookup yields CDR1 SGHRS and CDR2 YFSETQ. Trimming at V came to 5 bases and at J to 4 bases, leaving 4 bases not matched to a gene. The CDR3 DNA is TGCGCCAGCAGTACAGGGGGACGCACTGAAGCTTTCTTT. This gives the protein CASSTGGRTEAFF. The full variable domain, completed using reference TRBV5-1 and TRBJ1-1, is KAGVTQTPRYLIKTRGQQVTLSCSPISGHRSVSWYQQTPGQGLQFLFEYFSETQRNKGNFPGRFSGRQFSNSRSEMNVSTLELGDSALYLCASSTGGRTEAFFGQGTRLTVV.

The rearrangement links TRBV19 to TRBJ2-2; D perhaps matches TRBD2 (6 bases). Trimming shortened V by 2 bases and J by 7 bases, and 14 bases separated the two germline ends. This CDR3 spans 15 amino acids. Germline CDR1 LNHDA, CDR2 SQIVND (reference sequence). The CDR3 nucleotides are TGTGCCAGTAGTATAAGCAGGGCGGGAAGCGGGGAGCTGTTTTTT. It is translated as CASSISRAGSGELFF.

The V gene is TRBV7-8, the J gene TRBJ2-1, with 12 bases fitting TRBD2. This CDR3 spans 18 amino acids. V dropped 4 bases and J dropped 4; count of bases not matched to a gene: 11. CDR1 SGHVS and CDR2 FQNEAQ come from the germline V gene. The CDR3, as DNA: TGTGCCAGCAGCTCCAATCGAAAGGGACTAGCGGGTTACAATGAGCAGTTCTTC. It is translated as CASSSNRKGLAGYNEQFF.

J is TRBJ2-3 and V is TRBV13, with D perhaps TRBD2 (6 bases). Germline loops: CDR1 PRHDT, CDR2 FYEKMQ (reference sequence). Trimming removed 4 bases from V and 4 bases from J, with 18 bases in between. The CDR3 consists of 16 residues. The CDR3 sequence is CASSSPREFTPDTQYF. The CDR3 coding sequence is TGTGCCAGCAGCTCCCCCCGGGAGTTTACGCCAGATACGCAGTATTTT.

This rearrangement joins TRBV6-5 to TRBJ2-1, with 7 nucleotides matching TRBD2. Per the germline V gene, CDR1 is MNHEY and CDR2 is SVGAGI. The CDR3 extends over 13 amino acids. The V gene end was trimmed by 6 bases and the J gene end by 4 bases; junction bases not matched to a gene: 3. CDR3 loop: CASSGSGYNEQFF. The CDR3 DNA reads TGTGCCAGCAGCGGTAGCGGGTACAATGAGCAGTTCTTC.

The CDR3 loop is CSASGGNTIYF. The CDR3 DNA reads as TGCAGTGCTAGCGGTGGAAACACCATATATTTT. The J gene is TRBJ1-3, the V gene TRBV20-1; D remains ambiguous. Germline-derived CDR1 and CDR2 are DFQATT and SNEGSKA (reference sequence). Trimming shortened V by 3 bases and J by 3 bases, and 3 bases separated the two germline ends. CDR3 length: 11 residues.

In DNA form, the CDR3 reads TGTGCCAGCAATCGACTGGACATTACAAATGAGCAGTTCTTC. It codes for CASNRLDITNEQFF. The chain is built from TRBV6-5 and TRBJ2-1; perhaps TRBD1 as D (5 bases). The CDR3 extends over 14 amino acids. CDR1 is MNHEY, CDR2 SVGAGI, per germline. V lost 7 bases to trimming and J lost 7 bases, with 17 bases between them.

The CDR3 reads CASSLARVSGGRPSTDTQYF. DNA for the CDR3: TGCGCCAGCAGCTTGGCCCGGGTTAGCGGGGGCCGTCCTAGCACAGATACGCAGTATTTT. V gene TRBV5-1 combines with J gene TRBJ2-3; 9 bases map to TRBD2. The V and J ends lost 0 bases and 0 bases, in that order; junction bases with no gene match: 14. CDR3 size: 20 residues. Germline V gene sequence: CDR1 SGHRS, CDR2 YFSETQ.

The rearrangement joins TRBV4-2 to TRBJ2-7, with 11 nucleotides matching TRBD2. Germline loops: CDR1 LGHNA, CDR2 YNFKEQ. CDR3 length: 17 residues. V shed 3 bases and J 2 bases; nucleotides not matched to a gene: 9. CDR3 bases: TGTGCCAGCAGCCAGTTTAGCGGGAGGGTAGAAACCTACGAGCAGTACTTC. Translation: CASSQFSGRVETYEQYF.

The V call is TRBV19, the J call TRBJ2-3, with D possibly matching TRBD1 (6 bases). CDR3 length: 12 residues. V was shortened by 8 bases and J by 3 bases, with 9 bases between the two germline ends. Germline lookup yields CDR1 LNHDA and CDR2 SQIVND (reference sequence). The CDR3 nucleotides are TGTGCCAGTGCCAGGGGTACAGATACGCAGTATTTT. Residues: CASARGTDTQYF.

The rearrangement joins TRBV19 to TRBJ2-3, with 8 bases aligning to TRBD1. The ends lost 1 base at V and 3 bases at J; junction bases unmatched: 9. CDR3 length: 17 residues. CDR1 LNHDA and CDR2 SQIVND come from the germline V gene (reference sequence). CDR3 nucleotide sequence: TGTGCCAGTAGTATAGCTCCGGACAGGGTAGAAACAGATACGCAGTATTTT. Translated: CASSIAPDRVETDTQYF.

This clone was observed once. The V gene is TRBV9, the J gene TRBJ1-2, with 9 bases fitting TRBD1. V was clipped by 4 bases and J by 8 bases; unmatched bases: 12. Germline assignment: CDR1 SGDLS and CDR2 YYNGEE. This CDR3 region has 15 residues. In DNA, the CDR3 is TGTGCCAGCAGCCCCCACTTGACAGGGGGAAACGGCTACACCTTC. It is translated as CASSPHLTGGNGYTF.

This clone was recorded only once. The chain is built from TRBV6-5 and TRBJ1-1, with 8 bases lining up with TRBD1. Germline V gives CDR1 MNHEY, CDR2 SVGAGI. The CDR3 extends over 12 amino acids. Unmatched junction bases numbered 3, after V lost 5 bases and J lost 7 bases. The CDR3 coding sequence is TGTGCCAGCAGTCGGACAGGGAGTGAAGCTTTCTTT. As protein: CASSRTGSEAFF.

This clone was observed once. This same CDR3 is encoded by further DNA sequences in the sample. This rearrangement joins TRBV12-3 or TRBV12-4 to TRBJ2-2; a weak D match, TRBD2 (6 bases). The CDR3 is 13 amino acids. Trimming took 6 bases from V and 6 from J, leaving 11 bases between them. CDR3 sequence: CASSLGGPGELFF. In DNA form, the CDR3 reads TGTGCCAGCAGCCTAGGAGGGCCCGGGGAGCTGTTTTTT.

This chain connects TRBV21-1 to TRBJ2-5; the D call in the table, TRBD2, was not verified against the DNA. TRBV21-1 is a documented pseudogene. The length of the CDR3 is 15 residues. The CDR3 is CASSDGGDLEETQYF. Here the CDR3 DNA reads TGTGCCAGCAGCGACGGAGGGGACCTTGAAGAGACCCAGTACTTC.

The chain is built from TRBV13 and TRBJ2-1; 11 bases map to TRBD2. The CDR3 runs to 15 residues. Per the germline V gene, CDR1 is PRHDT and CDR2 is FYEKMQ (reference sequence). J lost 7 bases, V lost 5 bases, and 7 bases had no gene match. This CDR3 reads CASSISGRAINEQFF. In DNA form, the CDR3 reads TGTGCCAGCAGCATTAGCGGGAGGGCCATAAATGAGCAGTTCTTC.

This chain links TRBV24-1 with TRBJ2-3; the match to TRBD2 covers 10 bases. Germline V gives CDR1 KGHDR, CDR2 SFDVKD. The junction had 3 bases not matched to a gene; V was cut back by 7 bases and J by 0 bases. CDR3 length: 15 residues. DNA of the CDR3: TGTGCCACCAGACCTAGCGGGAGCAGCACAGATACGCAGTATTTT. This gives the protein CATRPSGSSTDTQYF.

The rearrangement joins TRBV19 to TRBJ2-1, with 7 bases that match TRBD2. This CDR3 contains 15 residues. The germline gives CDR1 LNHDA, CDR2 SQIVND (reference sequence). V gave up 3 bases and J gave up 4 bases; unmatched junction bases: 6. CDR3 loop: CASSILAVTYNEQFF. In DNA, the CDR3 is TGTGCCAGTAGTATTCTAGCGGTGACGTACAATGAGCAGTTCTTC.